Sequencing of this T cell receptor beta chain was carried out in a study of T cell repertoires in cytomegalovirus infection. Study summary: Both CMV infection and a matching HLA type were indicated by public TCR beta signatures. Whole-study results and caveats: The ex vivo response showed dominance by HLA-C-restricted CMV-specific TCR beta clonotypes.

This CDR3 has 13 residues. Germline V gene sequence: CDR1 MNHEY, CDR2 SMNVEV (reference sequence). V shed 0 bases and J shed 7 bases, with 9 bases lying between them. TCRdb analysed the reads with MiXCR anew, one entry per CDR3 protein. The top ten clones hold more than 10% of a sample with around 310,000 distinct CDR3 sequences, roughly 17% of them seen once. This clonotype was observed many times. Antigen unknown. The sequencing input was PBMCs. V gene TRBV27 combines with J gene TRBJ1-1; tentative D call: TRBD1 (5 bases). The clonotype originates from a human donor in good health (CMV status not recorded). Some clones in this sample may be carry-over from other donors' samples. As DNA, the CDR3 is TGTGCCAGCAGTTTATCCCGGGGGAGTGAAGCTTTCTTT. It is translated as CASSLSRGSEAFF.